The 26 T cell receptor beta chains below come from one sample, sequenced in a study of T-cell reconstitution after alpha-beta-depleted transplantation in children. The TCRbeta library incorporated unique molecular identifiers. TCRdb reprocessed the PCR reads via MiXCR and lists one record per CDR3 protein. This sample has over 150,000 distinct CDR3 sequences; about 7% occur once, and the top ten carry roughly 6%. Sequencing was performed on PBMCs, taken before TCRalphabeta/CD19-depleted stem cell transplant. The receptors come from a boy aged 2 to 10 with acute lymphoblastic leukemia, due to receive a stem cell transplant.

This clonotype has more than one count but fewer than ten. CDR3: CASSITRRGSYYGYTF. In DNA form, the CDR3 reads TGTGCCAGTAGTATCACCCGCCGGGGCTCCTACTATGGCTACACCTTC. This sequence joins TRBV19 and TRBJ1-2; D perhaps matches TRBD1 (5 bases). The CDR3 loop spans 16 amino acids. Germline V gene lookup returns CDR1 LNHDA and CDR2 SQIVND (reference sequence). Trimming removed 3 bases at V and 3 bases at J, with 17 bases between.

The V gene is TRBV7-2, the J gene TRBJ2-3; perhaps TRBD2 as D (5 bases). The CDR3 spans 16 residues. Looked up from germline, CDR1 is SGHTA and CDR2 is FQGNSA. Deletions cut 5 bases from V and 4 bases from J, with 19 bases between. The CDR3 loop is CASSPRGAGLPDTQYF. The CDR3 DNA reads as TGTGCCAGCAGCCCACGGGGAGCCGGGCTCCCAGATACGCAGTATTTT. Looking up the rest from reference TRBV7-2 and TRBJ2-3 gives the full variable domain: GAGVSQSPSNKVTEKGKDVELRCDPISGHTALYWYRQSLGQGLEFLIYFQGNSAPDKSGLPSDRFSAERTGGSVSTLTIQRTQQEDSAVYLCASSPRGAGLPDTQYFGPGTRLTVL.

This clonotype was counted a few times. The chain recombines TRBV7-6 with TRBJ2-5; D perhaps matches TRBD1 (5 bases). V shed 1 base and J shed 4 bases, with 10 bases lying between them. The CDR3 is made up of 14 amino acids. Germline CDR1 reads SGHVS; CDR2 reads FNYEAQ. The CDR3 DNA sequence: TGTGCCAGCAGCTTAGGGGGCGTGGGAGAGACCCAGTACTTC. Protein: CASSLGGVGETQYF.

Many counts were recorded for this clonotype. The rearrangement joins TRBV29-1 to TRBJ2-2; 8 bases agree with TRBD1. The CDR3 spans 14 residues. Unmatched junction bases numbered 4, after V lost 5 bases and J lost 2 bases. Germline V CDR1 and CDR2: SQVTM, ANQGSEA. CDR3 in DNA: TGCAGCGTTTTGGACAGGGTAAACACCGGGGAGCTGTTTTTT. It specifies CSVLDRVNTGELFF.

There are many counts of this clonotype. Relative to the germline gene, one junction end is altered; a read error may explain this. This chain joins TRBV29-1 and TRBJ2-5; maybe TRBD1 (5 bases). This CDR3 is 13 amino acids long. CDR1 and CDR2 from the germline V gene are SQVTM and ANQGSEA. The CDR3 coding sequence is TGCAGCGTTGTCACAGGCCAAGAAGAGATCCAGTACTTC. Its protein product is CSVVTGQEEIQYF.

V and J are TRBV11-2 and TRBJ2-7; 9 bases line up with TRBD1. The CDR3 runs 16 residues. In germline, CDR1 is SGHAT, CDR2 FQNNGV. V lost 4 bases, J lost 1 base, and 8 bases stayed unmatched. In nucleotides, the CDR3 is TGTGCCAGCAGCTCAACGCCCGGACAGGGGTCCTACGAGCAGTACTTC. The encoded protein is CASSSTPGQGSYEQYF.

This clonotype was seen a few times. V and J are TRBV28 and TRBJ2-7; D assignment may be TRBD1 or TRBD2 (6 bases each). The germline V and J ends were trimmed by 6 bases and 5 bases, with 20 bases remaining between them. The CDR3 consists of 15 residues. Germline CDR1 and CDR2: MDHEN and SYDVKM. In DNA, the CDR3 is TGTGCCAGCAGACAGAGGGTTGGGGGGCGGAACGAGCAGTACTTC. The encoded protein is CASRQRVGGRNEQYF.

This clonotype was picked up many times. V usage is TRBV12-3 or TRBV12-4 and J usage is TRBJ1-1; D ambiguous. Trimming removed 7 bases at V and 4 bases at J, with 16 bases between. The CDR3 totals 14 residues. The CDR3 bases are TGTGCCAGCACCGTTAGGGTGGGGATCACTGAAGCTTTCTTT. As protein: CASTVRVGITEAFF.

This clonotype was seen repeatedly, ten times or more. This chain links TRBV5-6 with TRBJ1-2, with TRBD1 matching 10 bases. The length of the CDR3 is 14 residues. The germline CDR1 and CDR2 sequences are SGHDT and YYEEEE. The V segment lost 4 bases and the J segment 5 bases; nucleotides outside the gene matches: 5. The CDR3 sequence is CASSVPGQGYGYTF. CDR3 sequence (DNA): TGTGCCAGCAGCGTACCGGGACAGGGGTATGGCTACACCTTC.

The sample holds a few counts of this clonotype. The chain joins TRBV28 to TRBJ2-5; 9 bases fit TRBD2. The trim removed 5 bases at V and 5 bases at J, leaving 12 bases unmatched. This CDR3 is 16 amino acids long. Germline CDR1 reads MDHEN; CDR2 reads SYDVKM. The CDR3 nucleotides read TGTGCCAGCAGTCCAAATAAGGGGACTAGCTGGGAGACCCAGTACTTC. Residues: CASSPNKGTSWETQYF.

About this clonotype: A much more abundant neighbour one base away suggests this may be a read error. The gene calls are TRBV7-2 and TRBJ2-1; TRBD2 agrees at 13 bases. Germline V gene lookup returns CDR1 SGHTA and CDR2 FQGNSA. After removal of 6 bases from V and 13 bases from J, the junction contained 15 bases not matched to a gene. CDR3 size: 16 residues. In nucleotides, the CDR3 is TGTGCCAGCAGTCAATACGGTACTAGCGGGGGGGCGGATCAGTTCTTC. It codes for CASSQYGTSGGADQFF.

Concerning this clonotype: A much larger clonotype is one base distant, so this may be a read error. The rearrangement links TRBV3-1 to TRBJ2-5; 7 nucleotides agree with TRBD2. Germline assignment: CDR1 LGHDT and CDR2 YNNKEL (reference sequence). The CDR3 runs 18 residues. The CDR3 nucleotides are TGTACCAGCAGTTACGCCCTCGGGGGGAGGGAGGGCGAGAGACCAGTCTACTTC. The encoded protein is CTSSYALGGREGERPVYF.

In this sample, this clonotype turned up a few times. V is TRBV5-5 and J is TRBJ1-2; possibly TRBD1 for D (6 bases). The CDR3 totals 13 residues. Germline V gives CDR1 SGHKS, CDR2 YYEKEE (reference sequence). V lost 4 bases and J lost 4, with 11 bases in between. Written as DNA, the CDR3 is TGTGCCAGCAGCCCACAACAGGGCTATGGCTACACCTTC. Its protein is CASSPQQGYGYTF.

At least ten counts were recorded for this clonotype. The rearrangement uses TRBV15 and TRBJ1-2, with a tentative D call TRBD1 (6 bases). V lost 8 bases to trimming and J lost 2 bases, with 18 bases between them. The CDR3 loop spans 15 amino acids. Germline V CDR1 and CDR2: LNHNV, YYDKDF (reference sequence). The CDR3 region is CATWGAQSLNYGYTF. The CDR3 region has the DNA TGTGCCACCTGGGGGGCCCAATCCTTAAACTATGGCTACACCTTC. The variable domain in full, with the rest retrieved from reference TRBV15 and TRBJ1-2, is DAMVIQNPRYQVTQFGKPVTLSCSQTLNHNVMYWYQQKSSQAPKLLFHYYDKDFNNEADTPDNFQSRRPNTSFCFLDIRSPGLGDTAMYLCATWGAQSLNYGYTFGSGTRLTVV.

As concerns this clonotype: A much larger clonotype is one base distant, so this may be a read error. CDR3 coding DNA: TGCAGTGCTAGTTCCCTTTGGGGGGCGGGAACTGAAGCTTTCTTT. This gives the protein CSASSLWGAGTEAFF. The genes are TRBV20-1 and TRBJ1-1, with TRBD1 as a possible D gene (6 bases). The CDR3 contains 15 residues. Germline CDR1 DFQATT, CDR2 SNEGSKA (reference sequence). The V end lost 3 bases, the J end lost 5 bases, and 19 bases lay between the germline ends.

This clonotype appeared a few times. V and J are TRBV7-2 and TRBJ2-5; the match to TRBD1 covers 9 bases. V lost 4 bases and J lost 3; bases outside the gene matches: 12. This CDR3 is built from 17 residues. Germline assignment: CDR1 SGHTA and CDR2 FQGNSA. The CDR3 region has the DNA TGTGCCAGCAGCTATCGCCTATCGGACAGGGGAAAAGAGACCCAGTACTTC. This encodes CASSYRLSDRGKETQYF. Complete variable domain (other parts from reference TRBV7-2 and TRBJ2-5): GAGVSQSPSNKVTEKGKDVELRCDPISGHTALYWYRQSLGQGLEFLIYFQGNSAPDKSGLPSDRFSAERTGGSVSTLTIQRTQQEDSAVYLCASSYRLSDRGKETQYFGPGTRLLVL.

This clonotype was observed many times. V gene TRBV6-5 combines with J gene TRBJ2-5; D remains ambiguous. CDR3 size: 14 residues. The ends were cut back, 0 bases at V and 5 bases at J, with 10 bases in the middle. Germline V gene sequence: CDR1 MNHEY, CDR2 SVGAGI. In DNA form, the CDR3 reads TGTGCCAGCAGTTACTCGCACACTGGGGAGACCCAGTACTTC. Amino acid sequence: CASSYSHTGETQYF.

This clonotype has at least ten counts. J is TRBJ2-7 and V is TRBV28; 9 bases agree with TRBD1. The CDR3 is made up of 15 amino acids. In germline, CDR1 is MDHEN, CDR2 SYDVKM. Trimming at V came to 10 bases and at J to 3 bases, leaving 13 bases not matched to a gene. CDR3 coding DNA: TGTGCCACAATCGGAGGAACGGGACAGGGCTACGAGCAGTACTTC. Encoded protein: CATIGGTGQGYEQYF.

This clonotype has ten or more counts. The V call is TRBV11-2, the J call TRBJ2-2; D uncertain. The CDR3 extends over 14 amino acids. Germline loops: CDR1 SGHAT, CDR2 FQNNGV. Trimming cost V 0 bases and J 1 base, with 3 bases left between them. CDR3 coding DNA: TGTGCCAGCAGCTTAGAGAGGAACACCGGGGAGCTGTTTTTT. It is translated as CASSLERNTGELFF.

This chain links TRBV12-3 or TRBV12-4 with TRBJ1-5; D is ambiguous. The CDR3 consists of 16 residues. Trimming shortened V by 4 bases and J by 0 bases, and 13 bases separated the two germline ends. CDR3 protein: CASSSAESDSNQPQHF. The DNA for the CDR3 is TGTGCCAGCAGTTCGGCGGAATCAGATAGCAATCAGCCCCAGCATTTT.

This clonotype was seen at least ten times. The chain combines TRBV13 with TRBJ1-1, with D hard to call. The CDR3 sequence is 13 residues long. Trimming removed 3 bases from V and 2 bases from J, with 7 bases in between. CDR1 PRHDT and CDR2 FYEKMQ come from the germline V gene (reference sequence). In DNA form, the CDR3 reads TGTGCCAGCAGCTTGGCAGTCAACACTGAAGCTTTCTTT. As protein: CASSLAVNTEAFF.

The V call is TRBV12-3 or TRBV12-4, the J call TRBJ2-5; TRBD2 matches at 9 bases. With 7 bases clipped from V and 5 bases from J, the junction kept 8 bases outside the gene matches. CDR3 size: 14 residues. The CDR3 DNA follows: TGTGCCAGCAAAATAGCGGGAGCTAGGGAGACCCAGTACTTC. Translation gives CASKIAGARETQYF.

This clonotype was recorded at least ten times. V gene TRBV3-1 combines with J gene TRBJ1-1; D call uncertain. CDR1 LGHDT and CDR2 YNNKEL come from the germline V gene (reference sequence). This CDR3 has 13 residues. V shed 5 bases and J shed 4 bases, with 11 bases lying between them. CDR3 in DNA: TGTGCCAGCAGCTTGTTCAGTGGCACTGAAGCTTTCTTT. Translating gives CASSLFSGTEAFF.

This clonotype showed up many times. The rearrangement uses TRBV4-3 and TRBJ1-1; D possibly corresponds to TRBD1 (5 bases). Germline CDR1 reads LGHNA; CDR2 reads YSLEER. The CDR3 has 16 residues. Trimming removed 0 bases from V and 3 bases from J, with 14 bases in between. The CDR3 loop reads CASSQEHSGRHTEAFF. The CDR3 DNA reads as TGCGCCAGCAGCCAAGAGCATTCGGGGCGGCACACTGAAGCTTTCTTT.

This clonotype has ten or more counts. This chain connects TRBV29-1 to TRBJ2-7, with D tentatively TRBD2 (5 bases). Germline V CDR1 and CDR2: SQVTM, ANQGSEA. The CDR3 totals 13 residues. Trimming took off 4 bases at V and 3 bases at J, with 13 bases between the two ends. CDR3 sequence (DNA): TGCAGCGTTGCCATGGAGGCAGGCTACGAGCAGTACTTC. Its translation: CSVAMEAGYEQYF.

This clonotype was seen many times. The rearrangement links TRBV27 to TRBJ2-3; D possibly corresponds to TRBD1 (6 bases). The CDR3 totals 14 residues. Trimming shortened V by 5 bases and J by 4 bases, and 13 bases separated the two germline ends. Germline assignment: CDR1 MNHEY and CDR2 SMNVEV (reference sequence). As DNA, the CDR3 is TGTGCCAGCAGTCAGGGGTTCTACTCAGATACGCAGTATTTT. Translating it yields CASSQGFYSDTQYF.